Listed below are T cell receptor beta chains from one sample, sequenced in a study of CD8 T cells in Susac syndrome. TCRdb re-called the immunoSEQ multiplex PCR reads through MiXCR, storing one row per CDR3 protein. Counted here are 330,000 or so distinct CDR3 sequences, 65% to 90% occurring once; the ten biggest clones make up 0.21%. The material sequenced was CD8+ T cells from PBMCs. Every receptor here comes from a human donor with multiple sclerosis. CDR3s include the opening cysteine and the closing phenylalanine or tryptophan. A D gene is named only where the DNA matches it firmly. Clone size is not always given. Where it is, it says once, few, many or a class for expanded clones.

size	V	J	D	CDR3	DNA
NA	TRBV30	TRBJ1-1	NA	CAWSLQTNTEAFF	TGTGCCTGGAGCCTACAGACGAACACTGAAGCTTTCTTT
NA	TRBV6-2/TRBV6-3	TRBJ1-5	NA	CASSYPFHGPRHQPQHF	TGTGCCAGCAGTTACCCCTTTCATGGACCCAGACATCAGCCCCAGCATTTT
NA	TRBV5-6	TRBJ2-2	TRBD1	CASRGQGAGELFF	TGTGCCAGCAGAGGACAGGGGGCCGGGGAGCTGTTTTTT
NA	TRBV6-1	TRBJ1-4	NA	CASDIGGEKLFF	TGTGCCAGCGACATCGGAGGGGAAAAACTGTTTTTT
NA	TRBV20-1	TRBJ2-5	TRBD2	CSARDYVTSGGETQYF	TGCAGTGCTAGAGATTATGTGACTAGCGGTGGAGAGACCCAGTACTTC
NA	TRBV6-2/TRBV6-3	TRBJ2-1	NA	CASSYSFVRLRREQFF	TGTGCCAGCAGTTACTCGTTCGTCAGACTAAGACGTGAGCAGTTCTTC
NA	TRBV20-1	TRBJ2-1	NA	CSARSRTGYNEQFF	TGCAGTGCTAGAAGCCGGACGGGGTACAATGAGCAGTTCTTC
NA	TRBV7-9	TRBJ2-2	TRBD2	CASSHGLGSGELFF	TGTGCCAGCAGCCACGGACTAGGATCCGGGGAGCTGTTTTTT
NA	TRBV7-6	TRBJ1-1	TRBD1	CASSLLAQGATEAFF	TGTGCCAGCAGCCTCTTGGCACAGGGGGCTACTGAAGCTTTCTTT
NA	TRBV5-1	TRBJ2-7	NA	CAGSLGVSSYEQYF	TGCGCCGGCAGCTTGGGGGTTTCCTCCTACGAGCAGTACTTC
few	TRBV2	TRBJ2-7	NA	CASSEDSNYEQYF	TGTGCCAGCAGTGAAGACAGCAACTACGAGCAGTACTTC
NA	TRBV19	TRBJ2-5	TRBD1	CASSNRGQETQYF	TGTGCCAGTAGTAACAGGGGGCAAGAGACCCAGTACTTC
NA	TRBV12-3/TRBV12-4	TRBJ2-5	NA	CASSFEGIQETQYF	TGTGCCAGCAGTTTCGAAGGGATCCAAGAGACCCAGTACTTC
NA	TRBV4-3	TRBJ2-7	TRBD2	CASSLAPGLRIYEQYF	TGCGCCAGCAGCCTCGCCCCGGGACTACGAATCTACGAGCAGTACTTC
NA	TRBV9	TRBJ2-3	NA	CASSVGFLALDRTDTQYF	TGTGCCAGCAGCGTAGGATTCCTAGCGTTAGATCGCACAGATACGCAGTATTTT
NA	TRBV29-1	TRBJ1-1	NA	CSVVDHGGGAEAFF	TGCAGCGTTGTTGACCATGGGGGGGGAGCTGAAGCTTTCTTT
NA	TRBV4-1	TRBJ2-3	TRBD2	CASSQVAGTTDTQYF	TGCGCCAGCAGCCAAGTAGCGGGAACGACAGATACGCAGTATTTT
once	TRBV21-1	TRBJ2-1	NA	CAIAEGLSTHNEQFF	TGTGCCATCGCGGAGGGACTATCAACCCACAATGAGCAGTTCTTC
NA	TRBV19	TRBJ1-1	NA	CASSMVQFTEAFF	TGTGCCAGTAGTATGGTGCAGTTCACTGAAGCTTTCTTT
NA	TRBV7-8	TRBJ1-5	NA	CASSTPSTSPISNQPQHF	TGTGCCAGCAGCACGCCGTCGACGTCGCCAATTAGCAATCAGCCCCAGCATTTT
NA	TRBV12-3/TRBV12-4	TRBJ2-5	NA	CASSFLPPPGETQYF	TGTGCCAGCAGTTTCCTCCCGCCCCCCGGGGAGACCCAGTACTTC
NA	TRBV19	TRBJ2-7	TRBD2	CASSGGGGQYEQYF	TGTGCCAGTAGTGGCGGCGGGGGTCAGTACGAGCAGTACTTC
NA	TRBV20-1	TRBJ2-1	NA	CSARDLRLVNEQFF	TGCAGTGCTAGAGACCTCCGACTAGTCAATGAGCAGTTCTTC
NA	TRBV29-1	TRBJ2-2	NA	CSVESDPRELFF	TGCAGCGTTGAATCAGACCCTCGGGAGCTGTTTTTT
NA	TRBV6-2/TRBV6-3	TRBJ1-2	TRBD1	CASRLTGENGYTF	TGTGCCAGCAGATTGACAGGGGAGAATGGCTACACCTTC
once	TRBV30	TRBJ1-1	TRBD1	CAWETGGAGTEAFF	TGTGCCTGGGAGACAGGGGGCGCGGGAACTGAAGCTTTCTTT
NA	TRBV6-5	TRBJ2-7	NA	CASSYSGTNEQYF	TGTGCCAGCAGTTACTCGGGGACCAACGAGCAGTACTTC
NA	TRBV7-9	TRBJ2-1	TRBD2	CASSPQTSGVYNEQFF	TGTGCCAGCAGCCCCCAGACTAGCGGGGTCTACAATGAGCAGTTCTTC
NA	TRBV6-1	TRBJ1-4	NA	CASSVRSRDSNEAMKNCFF	NA
NA	TRBV13	TRBJ2-7	NA	CASSLKGPGEQYF	TGTGCCAGCAGCTTGAAGGGTCCGGGCGAGCAGTACTTC
NA	TRBV6-1	TRBJ1-1	NA	CASSEWWTANTEAFF	TGTGCCAGCAGTGAATGGTGGACAGCTAACACTGAAGCTTTCTTT
NA	TRBV12-3/TRBV12-4	TRBJ2-5	NA	CASSLWVGETQYF	TGTGCCAGCAGTTTATGGGTCGGAGAGACCCAGTACTTC
NA	TRBV3-1	TRBJ1-1	NA	CATKESMNTEAFF	TGTGCCACGAAAGAGAGCATGAACACTGAAGCTTTCTTT
NA	TRBV10-3	TRBJ2-2	NA	CAILSPTAGELFF	TGTGCCATCCTGTCCCCTACGGCCGGGGAGCTGTTTTTT
NA	TRBV28	TRBJ1-2	TRBD1	CASSLGGGTGGYTF	TGTGCCAGCAGCCTAGGTGGGGGGACAGGTGGCTACACCTTC
few	TRBV7-9	TRBJ1-2	NA	CASSLGRQGPNYGYTF	TGTGCTAGCAGCTTAGGCAGGCAGGGGCCTAACTATGGCTACACCTTC
NA	TRBV12-3/TRBV12-4	TRBJ2-7	TRBD2	CASSFPAGGINEQYF	TGTGCCAGCAGTTTCCCAGCGGGAGGGATCAACGAGCAGTACTTC
NA	TRBV12-3/TRBV12-4	TRBJ1-1	NA	CASSSLQDRYTEAFF	TGTGCCAGCAGTTCATTACAAGACCGTTACACTGAAGCTTTCTTT
NA	TRBV12-3/TRBV12-4	TRBJ1-1	NA	CASNLGTEAFF	TGTGCCAGCAATTTAGGGACTGAAGCTTTCTTT